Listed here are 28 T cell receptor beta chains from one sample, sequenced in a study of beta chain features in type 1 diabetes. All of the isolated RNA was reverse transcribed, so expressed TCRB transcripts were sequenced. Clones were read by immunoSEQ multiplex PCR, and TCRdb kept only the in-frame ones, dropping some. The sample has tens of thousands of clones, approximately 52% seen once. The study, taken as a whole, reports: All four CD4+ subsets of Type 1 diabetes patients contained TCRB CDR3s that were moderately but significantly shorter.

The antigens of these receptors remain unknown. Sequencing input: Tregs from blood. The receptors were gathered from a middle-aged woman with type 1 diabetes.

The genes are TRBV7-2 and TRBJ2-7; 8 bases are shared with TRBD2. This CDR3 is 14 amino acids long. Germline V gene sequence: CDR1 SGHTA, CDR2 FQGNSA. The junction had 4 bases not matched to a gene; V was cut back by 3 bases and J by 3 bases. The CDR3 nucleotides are TGTGCCAGCAGCTTTATAGCGGGGAGCTACGAGCAGTACTTC. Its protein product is CASSFIAGSYEQYF.

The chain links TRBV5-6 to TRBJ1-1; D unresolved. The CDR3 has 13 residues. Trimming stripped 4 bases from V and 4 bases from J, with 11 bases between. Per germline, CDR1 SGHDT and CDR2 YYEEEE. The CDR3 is CASSPEGATEAFF. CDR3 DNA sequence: TGTGCCAGCAGCCCGGAAGGAGCCACTGAAGCTTTCTTT.

The CDR3 sequence: CASSLGQGANYGYTF. The CDR3 DNA reads as TGTGCCAGCAGCTTGGGACAGGGTGCGAACTATGGCTACACCTTC. V usage is TRBV5-6 and J usage is TRBJ1-2, with TRBD1 matching 7 bases. Germline values: CDR1 SGHDT, CDR2 YYEEEE. The CDR3 sequence is 15 residues long. The V and J ends lost 0 bases and 2 bases, in that order; junction bases with no gene match: 4.

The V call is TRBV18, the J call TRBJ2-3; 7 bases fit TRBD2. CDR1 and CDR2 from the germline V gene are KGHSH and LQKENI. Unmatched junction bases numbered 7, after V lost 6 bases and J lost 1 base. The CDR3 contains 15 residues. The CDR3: CASSPSGVGTDTQYF. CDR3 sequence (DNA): TGTGCCAGCTCCCCAAGCGGGGTGGGCACAGATACGCAGTATTTT.

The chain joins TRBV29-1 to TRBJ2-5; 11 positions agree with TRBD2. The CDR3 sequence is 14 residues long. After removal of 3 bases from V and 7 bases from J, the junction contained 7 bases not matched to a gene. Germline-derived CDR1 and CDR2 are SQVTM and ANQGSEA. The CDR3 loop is CSVERLAGTRTQYF. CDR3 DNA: TGCAGCGTTGAGAGACTAGCGGGAACTAGGACCCAGTACTTC.

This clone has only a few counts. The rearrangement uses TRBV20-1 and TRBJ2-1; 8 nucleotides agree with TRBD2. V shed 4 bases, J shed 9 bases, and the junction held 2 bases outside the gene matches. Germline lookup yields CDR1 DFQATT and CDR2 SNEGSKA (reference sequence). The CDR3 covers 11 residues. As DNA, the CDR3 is TGCAGTGCTATCCGGGGGGGTGAGCAGTTCTTC. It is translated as CSAIRGGEQFF.

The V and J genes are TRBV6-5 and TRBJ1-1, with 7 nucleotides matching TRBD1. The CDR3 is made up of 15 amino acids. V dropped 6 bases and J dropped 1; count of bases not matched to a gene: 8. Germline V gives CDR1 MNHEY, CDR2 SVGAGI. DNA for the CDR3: TGTGCCAGCAGGGAAAGGGGGCGGGAGAACACTGAAGCTTTCTTT. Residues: CASRERGRENTEAFF.

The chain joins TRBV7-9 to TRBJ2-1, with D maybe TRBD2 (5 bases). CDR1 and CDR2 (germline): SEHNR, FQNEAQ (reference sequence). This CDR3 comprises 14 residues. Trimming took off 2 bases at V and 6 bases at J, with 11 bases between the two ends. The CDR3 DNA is TGTGCCAGCAGCTTAAGCGGCTCCACCAATGAGCAGTTCTTC. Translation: CASSLSGSTNEQFF. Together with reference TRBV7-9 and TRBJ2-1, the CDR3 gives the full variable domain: DTGVSQNPRHKITKRGQNVTFRCDPISEHNRLYWYRQTLGQGPEFLTYFQNEAQLEKSRLLSDRFSAERPKGSFSTLEIQRTEQGDSAMYLCASSLSGSTNEQFFGPGTRLTVL.

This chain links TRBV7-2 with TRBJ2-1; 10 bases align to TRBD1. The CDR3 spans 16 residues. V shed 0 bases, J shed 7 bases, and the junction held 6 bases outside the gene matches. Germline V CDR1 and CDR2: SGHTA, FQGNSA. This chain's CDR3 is CASSLARGTGVNEQFF. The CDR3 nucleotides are TGTGCCAGCAGCTTAGCGCGGGGGACAGGGGTGAATGAGCAGTTCTTC.

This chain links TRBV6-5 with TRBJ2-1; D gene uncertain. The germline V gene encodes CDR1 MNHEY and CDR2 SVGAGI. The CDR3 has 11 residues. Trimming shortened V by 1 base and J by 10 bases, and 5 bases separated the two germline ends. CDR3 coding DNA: TGTGCCAGCAGTTACTTATCGGAGCAGTTCTTC. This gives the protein CASSYLSEQFF.

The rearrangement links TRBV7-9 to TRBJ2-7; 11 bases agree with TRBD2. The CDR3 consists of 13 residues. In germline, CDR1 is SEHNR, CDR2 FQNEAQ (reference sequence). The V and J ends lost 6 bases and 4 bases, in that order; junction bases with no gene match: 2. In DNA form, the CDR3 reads TGTGCCAGCAGAAGACTAGCGGGATACGAGCAGTACTTC. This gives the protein CASRRLAGYEQYF. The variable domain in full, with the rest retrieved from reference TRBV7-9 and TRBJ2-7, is DTGVSQNPRHKITKRGQNVTFRCDPISEHNRLYWYRQTLGQGPEFLTYFQNEAQLEKSRLLSDRFSAERPKGSFSTLEIQRTEQGDSAMYLCASRRLAGYEQYFGPGTRLTVT.

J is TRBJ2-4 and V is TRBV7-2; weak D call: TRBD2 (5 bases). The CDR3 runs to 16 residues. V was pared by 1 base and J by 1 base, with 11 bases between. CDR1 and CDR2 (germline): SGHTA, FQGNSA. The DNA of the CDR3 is TGTGCCAGCAGCTTAGGAGGGAGTCTCGCCAAAAACATTCAGTACTTC. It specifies CASSLGGSLAKNIQYF.

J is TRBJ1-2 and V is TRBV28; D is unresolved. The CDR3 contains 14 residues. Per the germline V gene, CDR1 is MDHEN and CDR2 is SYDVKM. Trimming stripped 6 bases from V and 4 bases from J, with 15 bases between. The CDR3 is CASRLTPNLYGYTF. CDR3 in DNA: TGTGCCAGCAGACTGACTCCCAACCTCTATGGCTACACCTTC.

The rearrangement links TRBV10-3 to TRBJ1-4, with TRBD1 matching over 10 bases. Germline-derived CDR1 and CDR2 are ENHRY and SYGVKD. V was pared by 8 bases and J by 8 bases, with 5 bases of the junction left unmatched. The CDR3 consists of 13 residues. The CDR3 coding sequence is TGTGCCATCGGGGGACAGGGGAAGGAAAAACTGTTTTTT. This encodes CAIGGQGKEKLFF.

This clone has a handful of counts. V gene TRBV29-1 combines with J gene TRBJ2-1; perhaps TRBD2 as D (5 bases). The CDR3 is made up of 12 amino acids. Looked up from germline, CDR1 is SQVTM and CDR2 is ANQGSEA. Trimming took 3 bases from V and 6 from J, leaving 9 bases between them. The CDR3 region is CSVDSSGNEQFF. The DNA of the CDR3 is TGCAGCGTTGATTCCAGCGGCAATGAGCAGTTCTTC.

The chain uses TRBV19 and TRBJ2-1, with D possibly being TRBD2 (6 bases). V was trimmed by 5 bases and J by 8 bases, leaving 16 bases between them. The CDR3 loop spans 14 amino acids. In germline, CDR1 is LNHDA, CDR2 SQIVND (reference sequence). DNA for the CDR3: TGTGCCAGTAGTGGGGGAAGACTAGTCGATGAGCAGTTCTTC. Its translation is CASSGGRLVDEQFF.

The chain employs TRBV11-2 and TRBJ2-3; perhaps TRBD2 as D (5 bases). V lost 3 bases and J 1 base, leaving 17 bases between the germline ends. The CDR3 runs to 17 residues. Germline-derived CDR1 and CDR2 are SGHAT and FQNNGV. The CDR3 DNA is TGTGCCAGCAGCTTCTCCCGCGGGTCTGCCCGCACAGATACGCAGTATTTT. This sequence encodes CASSFSRGSARTDTQYF. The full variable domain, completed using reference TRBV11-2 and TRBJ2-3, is EAGVAQSPRYKIIEKRQSVAFWCNPISGHATLYWYQQILGQGPKLLIQFQNNGVVDDSQLPKDRFSAERLKGVDSTLKIQPAKLEDSAVYLCASSFSRGSARTDTQYFGPGTRLTVL.

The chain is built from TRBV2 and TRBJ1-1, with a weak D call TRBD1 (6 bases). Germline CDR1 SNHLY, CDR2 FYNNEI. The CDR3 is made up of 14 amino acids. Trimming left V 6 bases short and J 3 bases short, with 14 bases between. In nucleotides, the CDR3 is TGTGCCAGCAGAGCGGACAGTAGCCACACTGAAGCTTTCTTT. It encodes CASRADSSHTEAFF.

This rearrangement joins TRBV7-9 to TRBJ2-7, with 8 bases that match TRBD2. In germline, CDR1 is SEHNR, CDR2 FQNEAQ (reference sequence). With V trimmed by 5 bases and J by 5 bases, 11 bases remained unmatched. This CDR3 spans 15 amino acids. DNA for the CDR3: TGTGCCAGCAGCCCGAGGGGGACTAGGTATAACGAGCAGTACTTC. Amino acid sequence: CASSPRGTRYNEQYF.

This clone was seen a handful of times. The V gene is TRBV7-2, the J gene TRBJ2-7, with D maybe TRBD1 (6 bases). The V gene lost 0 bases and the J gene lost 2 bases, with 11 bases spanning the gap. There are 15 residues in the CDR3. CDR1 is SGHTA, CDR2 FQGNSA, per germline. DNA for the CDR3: TGTGCCAGCAGCTTAGCCCGACAGGTCGCCTACGAGCAGTACTTC. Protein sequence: CASSLARQVAYEQYF.

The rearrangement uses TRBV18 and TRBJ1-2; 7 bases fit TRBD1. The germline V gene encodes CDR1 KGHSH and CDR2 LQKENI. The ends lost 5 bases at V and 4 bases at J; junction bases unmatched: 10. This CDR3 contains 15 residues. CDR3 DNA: TGTGCCAGCTCATCCGGACAGGAGCTCATCTATGGCTACACCTTC. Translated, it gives CASSSGQELIYGYTF.

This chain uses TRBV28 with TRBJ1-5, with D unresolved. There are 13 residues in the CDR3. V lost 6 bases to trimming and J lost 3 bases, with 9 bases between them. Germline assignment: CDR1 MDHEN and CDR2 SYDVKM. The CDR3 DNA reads TGTGCCAGCAGGGTTGGGCTCAATCAGCCCCAGCATTTT. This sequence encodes CASRVGLNQPQHF.

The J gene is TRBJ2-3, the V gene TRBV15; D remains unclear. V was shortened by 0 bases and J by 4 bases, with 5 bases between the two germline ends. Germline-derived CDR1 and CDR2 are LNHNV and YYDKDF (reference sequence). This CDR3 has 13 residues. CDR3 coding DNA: TGTGCCACCAGCAGAGATCGGGCAGATACGCAGTATTTT. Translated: CATSRDRADTQYF.

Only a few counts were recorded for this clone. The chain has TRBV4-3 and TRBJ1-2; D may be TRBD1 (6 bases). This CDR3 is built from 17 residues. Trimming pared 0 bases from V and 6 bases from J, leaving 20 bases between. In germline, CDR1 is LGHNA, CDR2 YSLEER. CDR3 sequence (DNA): TGCGCCAGCAGCCAAGATAAGGCTAAGGGGGTCAGGGATGGCTACACCTTC. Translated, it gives CASSQDKAKGVRDGYTF.

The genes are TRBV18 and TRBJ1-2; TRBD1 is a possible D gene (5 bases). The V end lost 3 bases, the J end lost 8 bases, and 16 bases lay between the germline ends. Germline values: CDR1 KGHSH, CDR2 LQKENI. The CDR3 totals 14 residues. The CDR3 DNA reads TGTGCCAGCTCACCGTCCACGGGAGGGGCGGGCTACACCTTC. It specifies CASSPSTGGAGYTF.

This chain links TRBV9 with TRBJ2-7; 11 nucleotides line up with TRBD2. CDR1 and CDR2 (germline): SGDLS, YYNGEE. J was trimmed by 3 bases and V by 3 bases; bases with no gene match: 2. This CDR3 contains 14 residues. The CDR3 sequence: CASSALAGGYEQYF. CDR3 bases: TGTGCCAGCAGCGCCCTAGCGGGAGGCTACGAGCAGTACTTC.

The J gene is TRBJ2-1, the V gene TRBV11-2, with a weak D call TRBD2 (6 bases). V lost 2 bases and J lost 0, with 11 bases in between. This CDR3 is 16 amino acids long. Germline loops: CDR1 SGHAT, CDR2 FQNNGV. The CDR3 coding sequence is TGTGCCAGCAGCTTAAACGCGGGGTTCTCCTACAATGAGCAGTTCTTC. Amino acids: CASSLNAGFSYNEQFF.

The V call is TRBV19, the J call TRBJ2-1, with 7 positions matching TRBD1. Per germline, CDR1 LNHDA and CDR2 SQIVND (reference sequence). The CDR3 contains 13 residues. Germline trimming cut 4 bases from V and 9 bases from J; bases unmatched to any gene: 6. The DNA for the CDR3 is TGTGCCAGTAGTAGACAGGGAGAGGGTGAGCAGTTCTTC. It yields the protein CASSRQGEGEQFF.